What follows describes a single T cell receptor beta chain. Antigen specificity is unknown. These data come from a study of T cell responses to AZD1222 COVID-19 vaccine. CDR1 is MDHEN, CDR2 SYDVKM, per germline. This CDR3 has 13 residues. The ends were cut back, 5 bases at V and 5 bases at J, with 12 bases in the middle. Whole-study findings and limits: The number of AZD1222 recipients seropositive at baseline was only five or six.

Profiled with immunoSEQ multiplex PCR; TCRdb holds only in-frame clones, not every one. The data hold some 150,000 clones, with roughly nine tenths observed a single time. The source of this sequence is an adult who had recovered from COVID-19. The V gene is TRBV28, the J gene TRBJ1-1, with D tentatively TRBD1 (5 bases). The sample was peripheral blood, taken after recovery from COVID-19. CDR3 in DNA: TGTGCCAGCAGTCCTCGGGACCTGACTGAAGCTTTCTTT. Residues: CASSPRDLTEAFF.